Below, 26 T cell receptor beta chains from the same sample are listed, as sequenced in a study of CD8 T cells in ankylosing spondylitis (dated by TCRdb to 2017 to 2019). Results and caveats for the whole study, not just this receptor: Blood from ankylosing spondylitis patients appeared to be characterized by a TCR beta motif made up of about 8 highly homologous amino acid variants.

Their cognate antigens are unknown. The library came from 5' RACE. Sequenced using an Illumina HiSeq 2500. The public reads were quality trimmed at Q25 with fastp and then assembled into clones with MiXCR by TCRdb, keeping productive beta chains. One record per CDR3 amino acid sequence lists the most common genes and DNA. Present in this sample are around 450,000 distinct CDR3 sequences, around 26% of which were seen just once. About 0.9% of the sample is taken by the ten largest. Sequences were obtained from blood, either unsorted or a sorted T cell fraction (not recorded which). The receptor source for this set is a male donor with ankylosing spondylitis.

The V gene is TRBV20-1, the J gene TRBJ1-4, with 8 bases fitting TRBD1. The germline gives CDR1 DFQATT, CDR2 SNEGSKA (reference sequence). CDR3 size: 15 residues. V dropped 3 bases and J dropped 6; count of bases not matched to a gene: 9. The CDR3 DNA sequence: TGCAGTGCTAGGGCCGGACAGGGTTTGTATGAAAAACTGTTTTTT. As protein: CSARAGQGLYEKLFF.

V gene TRBV6-5 combines with J gene TRBJ2-1; D not resolved. This CDR3 is 11 amino acids long. V was clipped by 6 bases and J by 6 bases, with 6 bases between them. Per germline, CDR1 MNHEY and CDR2 SVGAGI. CDR3 amino acids: CASSRTNEQFF. The CDR3 coding sequence is TGTGCCAGCAGCCGGACCAATGAGCAGTTCTTC.

Only a few counts were recorded for this clonotype. The rearrangement joins TRBV14 to TRBJ2-7; possible D gene TRBD2, 6 bases. The germline V gene has CDR1 SGHDN and CDR2 FVKESK. Trimming stripped 3 bases from V and 9 bases from J, with 12 bases between. The CDR3 loop spans 12 amino acids. CDR3 DNA: TGTGCCAGCAGCCAGACTAGGTTTGCGCAGTACTTC. Protein: CASSQTRFAQYF.

This chain links TRBV29-1 with TRBJ2-7; D is possibly TRBD1 (6 bases). CDR1 and CDR2 from the germline V gene are SQVTM and ANQGSEA. This CDR3 is built from 11 residues. V was shortened by 5 bases and J by 10 bases, with 15 bases between the two germline ends. CDR3 nucleotides: TGCAGCGTTATGACAGGAACGCGACAGTACGTC. The encoded protein is CSVMTGTRQYV.

This clonotype was detected many times. J is TRBJ2-7 and V is TRBV5-5, with a weak D call TRBD1 (6 bases). The CDR3 contains 14 residues. Trimming stripped 1 base from V and 6 bases from J, with 14 bases between. Germline V gives CDR1 SGHKS, CDR2 YYEKEE (reference sequence). This CDR3 is CASSLISQGGEQYF. For the CDR3, the DNA is TGTGCCAGCAGCTTGATCTCTCAAGGGGGCGAGCAGTACTTC.

The chain couples TRBV27 to TRBJ2-5; TRBD2 aligns across 10 bases. V lost 4 bases, J lost 5 bases, and 7 bases stayed unmatched. Germline CDR1 MNHEY, CDR2 SMNVEV (reference sequence). This CDR3 has 15 residues. The CDR3 is CASSSGLAAFETQYF. In DNA form, the CDR3 reads TGTGCCAGCAGTTCAGGACTAGCGGCCTTTGAGACCCAGTACTTC.

The rearrangement links TRBV3-1 to TRBJ2-1; 8 bases agree with TRBD2. Losses at the gene ends were 4 bases for V and 6 bases for J; bases not matched to a gene: 17. The CDR3 spans 18 residues. Germline CDR1 is LGHDT and CDR2 is YNNKEL (reference sequence). This CDR3 is CASSRRGTSGVGSNEQFF. Here the CDR3 DNA reads TGTGCCAGCAGCCGAAGAGGCACTAGCGGAGTCGGAAGCAATGAGCAGTTCTTC.

This clonotype was seen only a few times. The J gene is TRBJ1-6, the V gene TRBV27; D gene uncertain. The CDR3 loop spans 13 amino acids. V shed 6 bases and J shed 4 bases, with 7 bases lying between them. From germline, CDR1 is MNHEY and CDR2 SMNVEV (reference sequence). The CDR3 reads CASSRGYNSPLHF. The CDR3 DNA sequence: TGTGCCAGCAGCCGGGGATATAATTCACCCCTCCACTTT.

This chain uses TRBV14 with TRBJ2-1; 8 positions match TRBD2. The CDR3 length is 14 residues. Trimming cost V 1 base and J 9 bases; bases outside gene matches: 5. Germline V gives CDR1 SGHDN, CDR2 FVKESK. The CDR3 DNA follows: TGTGCCAGCAGCCAAGTCCAGACTAGCGCTGAGCAGTTCTTC. It codes for CASSQVQTSAEQFF.

This clonotype has only a few counts. J is TRBJ2-1 and V is TRBV15, with a tentative D call TRBD2 (5 bases). V was shortened by 1 base and J by 4 bases, with 11 bases between the two germline ends. The CDR3 extends over 15 amino acids. The germline CDR1 and CDR2 sequences are LNHNV and YYDKDF (reference sequence). CDR3 sequence (DNA): TGTGCCACCAGCAGAGGGACGGAGGATTACAATGAGCAGTTCTTC. Translation gives CATSRGTEDYNEQFF.

This clonotype was detected a few times. This chain uses TRBV12-3 or TRBV12-4 with TRBJ2-1; unclear D gene. V was shortened by 3 bases and J by 6 bases, with 15 bases between the two germline ends. This CDR3 has 15 residues. CDR3 nucleotides: TGTGCCAGCAGTTTCAGCGCGATACTCCCCAATGAGCAGTTCTTC. Translated: CASSFSAILPNEQFF.

V and J are TRBV20-1 and TRBJ1-4; 10 nucleotides match TRBD1. Germline CDR1 and CDR2: DFQATT and SNEGSKA (reference sequence). V was clipped by 5 bases and J by 6 bases; unmatched bases: 6. CDR3 length: 14 residues. The CDR3 loop reads CSARQGASDEKLFF. The CDR3 DNA is TGCAGTGCTCGACAGGGGGCATCAGATGAAAAACTGTTTTTT.

The genes are TRBV29-1 and TRBJ2-1; D is uncertain. The length of the CDR3 is 13 residues. V was shortened by 7 bases and J by 0 bases, with 10 bases between the two germline ends. Germline CDR1 is SQVTM and CDR2 is ANQGSEA. The CDR3 DNA reads as TGCAGCGCGGACGCGAGCTCCTACAATGAGCAGTTCTTC. This translates into CSADASSYNEQFF.

The sample holds a few counts of this clonotype. The V gene is TRBV5-1, the J gene TRBJ2-2; 14 nucleotides line up with TRBD2. Germline trimming cut 4 bases from V and 6 bases from J; bases unmatched to any gene: 17. CDR3 length: 20 amino acids. CDR1 is SGHRS and CDR2 is YFSETQ in the germline V gene. As DNA, the CDR3 is TGCGCCAGCAGCCCGGGACTAGCGGGAGACGCTGCTGGGAGGGCCGGGGAGCTGTTTTTT. Translation: CASSPGLAGDAAGRAGELFF. The whole variable domain, remainder taken from reference TRBV5-1 and TRBJ2-2, is KAGVTQTPRYLIKTRGQQVTLSCSPISGHRSVSWYQQTPGQGLQFLFEYFSETQRNKGNFPGRFSGRQFSNSRSEMNVSTLELGDSALYLCASSPGLAGDAAGRAGELFFGEGSRLTVL.

The rearrangement links TRBV7-8 to TRBJ2-1, with 8 bases matching TRBD2. V shed 5 bases, J shed 1 base, and the junction held 7 bases outside the gene matches. Germline loops: CDR1 SGHVS, CDR2 FQNEAQ. The CDR3 extends over 16 amino acids. The CDR3: CASSVKSGSSYNEQFF. The CDR3, as DNA: TGTGCCAGCAGCGTTAAAAGCGGGAGTTCCTACAATGAGCAGTTCTTC. Using reference TRBV7-8 and TRBJ2-1 for the parts outside the CDR3, the full variable domain is GAGVSQSPRYKVAKRGQDVALRCDPISGHVSLFWYQQALGQGPEFLTYFQNEAQLDKSGLPSDRFFAERPEGSVSTLKIQRTQQEDSAVYLCASSVKSGSSYNEQFFGPGTRLTVL.

The chain joins TRBV11-2 to TRBJ1-2; the D gene is possibly TRBD1 (6 bases). V lost 0 bases, J lost 4 bases, and 12 bases lay in between. The CDR3 totals 15 residues. The V gene's germline CDR1 is SGHAT and CDR2 FQNNGV. The CDR3: CASSLESGALYGYTF. The CDR3 bases are TGTGCCAGCAGCTTAGAGTCAGGGGCACTCTATGGCTACACCTTC.

The rearrangement links TRBV24-1 to TRBJ1-5; no firm D call. Germline-derived CDR1 and CDR2 are KGHDR and SFDVKD. The V end was cut by 5 bases, the J end by 9 bases, with 13 bases between. CDR3 length: 13 amino acids. The CDR3 reads CATSAQWNRPQHF. CDR3 DNA sequence: TGTGCCACCAGTGCCCAATGGAACCGGCCCCAGCATTTT.

This chain joins TRBV10-3 and TRBJ2-5; no clear D gene. Germline V CDR1 and CDR2: ENHRY, SYGVKD. The CDR3 is 13 residues long. V dropped 3 bases and J dropped 2 bases, with 7 bases sitting between them. The CDR3 DNA reads TGTGCCATCAGTGAAAGGCAACAAGAGACCCAGTACTTC. Amino acids: CAISERQQETQYF.

The chain is built from TRBV20-1 and TRBJ1-1, with 8 bases identical to TRBD1. V lost 5 bases to trimming and J lost 4 bases; unmatched junction nucleotides: 6. The CDR3 has 13 residues. Germline CDR1 DFQATT, CDR2 SNEGSKA (reference sequence). The CDR3 nucleotides read TGCAGTGCTCCGGACAGGGTGGCCACTGAAGCTTTCTTT. It yields the protein CSAPDRVATEAFF.

This clonotype was detected ten times or more. The chain links TRBV3-1 to TRBJ1-2; 11 nucleotides align to TRBD1. CDR3 size: 14 residues. CDR1 is LGHDT and CDR2 is YNNKEL in the germline V gene (reference sequence). V was clipped by 5 bases and J by 6 bases; unmatched bases: 5. The DNA for the CDR3 is TGTGCCAGCAGCAAAGGACAGGGGGCGAATGGCTACACCTTC. Its protein product is CASSKGQGANGYTF. Full variable domain (remainder filled in from reference TRBV3-1 and TRBJ1-2): DTAVSQTPKYLVTQMGNDKSIKCEQNLGHDTMYWYKQDSKKFLKIMFSYNNKELIINETVPNRFSPKSPDKAHLNLHINSLELGDSAVYFCASSKGQGANGYTFGSGTRLTVV.

The table lists this clonotype with a few counts. V is TRBV20-1 and J is TRBJ2-1; 8 bases are a match to TRBD2. The germline CDR1 and CDR2 sequences are DFQATT and SNEGSKA (reference sequence). The CDR3 has 18 amino acids. V shed 0 bases, J shed 2 bases, and the junction held 12 bases outside the gene matches. CDR3 DNA sequence: TGCAGTGCTAGAGAGCAACCGCGAGGAGCGGGGGCCTACAATGAGCAGTTCTTC. It yields the protein CSAREQPRGAGAYNEQFF.

This chain joins TRBV15 and TRBJ1-1; D gene uncertain. The CDR3 consists of 13 residues. With 5 bases removed from V and 3 bases from J, the gap between germline ends came to 10 bases. Germline V gene sequence: CDR1 LNHNV, CDR2 YYDKDF (reference sequence). CDR3 in amino acids: CATSARRHTEAFF. Here the CDR3 DNA reads TGTGCCACCAGCGCCCGGAGGCACACTGAAGCTTTCTTT.

The V call is TRBV2, the J call TRBJ2-3, with unresolved D. Germline loops: CDR1 SNHLY, CDR2 FYNNEI. V shed 5 bases and J shed 1 base, with 10 bases lying between them. The CDR3 is made up of 14 amino acids. The CDR3: CASSQNRGTDTQYF. In DNA form, the CDR3 reads TGTGCCAGCAGTCAAAATAGGGGCACAGATACGCAGTATTTT.

In this sample, this clonotype turned up a few times. The chain uses TRBV10-2 and TRBJ2-7; no reliable D call. Germline-derived CDR1 and CDR2 are WSHSY and SAAADI. With 2 bases removed from V and 4 bases from J, the gap between germline ends came to 9 bases. The CDR3 is made up of 13 amino acids. As DNA, the CDR3 is TGCGCCAGCAGTGAGGGCATCCTTTACGAGCAGTACGTC. Translated: CASSEGILYEQYV.

The chain is built from TRBV15 and TRBJ2-2; no clear D. The CDR3 length is 15 residues. Germline V CDR1 and CDR2: LNHNV, YYDKDF (reference sequence). The ends were cut back, 6 bases at V and 1 base at J, with 12 bases in the middle. CDR3 sequence reads: CATSNPKRNTGELFF. CDR3 nucleotides: TGTGCCACCAGTAACCCCAAGAGGAACACCGGGGAGCTGTTTTTT.

The rearrangement uses TRBV25-1 and TRBJ1-5, with 10 nucleotides matching TRBD1. The V segment lost 3 bases and the J segment 3 bases; nucleotides outside the gene matches: 2. The CDR3 has 15 residues. The germline CDR1 and CDR2 sequences are MGHDK and SYGVNS. The CDR3 is CASSEGTGDNQPQHF. The CDR3 DNA reads TGTGCCAGCAGTGAGGGGACAGGGGACAATCAGCCCCAGCATTTT.